The clone carrying this TCR beta chain was seen many times. These data are taken from a study of response to subunit inactivated influenza vaccine. TCRdb used MiXCR to reprocess the RT-PCR reads, holding one entry per CDR3 protein. The sample has roughly 620,000 distinct CDR3 sequences, approximately 10% seen once. Trimming removed 6 bases at V and 5 bases at J, with 13 bases between. Germline CDR1 is DFQATT and CDR2 is SNEGSKA (reference sequence). The CDR3 consists of 12 residues. The sample also formed part of further work on T cells expressing NK-cell markers. From that paper: What made the TCR beta cDNA was 5'RACE template switching with UMIs.

The TCR comes from a man aged 50 or older who received an inactivated influenza vaccine. The sample in question was PBMCs from blood, obtained on the day of vaccination. The rearrangement joins TRBV20-1 to TRBJ1-1, with D tentatively TRBD1 (6 bases). CDR3 nucleotides: TGCAGTGCCAGCGAAAGGGGGACTGAAGCTTTCTTT. Translation gives CSASERGTEAFF.